These T cell receptor beta chains were read from a single sample in a study of T cell responses to AZD1222 COVID-19 vaccine. The protocol was immunoSEQ multiplex PCR, while the TCRdb copy is restricted to in-frame clones and leaves out a portion. Of tens of thousands of clones in the sample, around 80% were seen once. The starting material was peripheral blood, obtained on day 0 of AZD1222 vaccination. The receptors originated from an adult in good health. CDR3s leave out the opening cysteine and the closing phenylalanine or tryptophan. D genes are given only for firm matches. Clone size is shown for a subset of rows, as once, few, many or a class of expanded clone.

clone_size: -
j_call: TRBJ2-3
d_call: -
v_call: TRBV2
cdr3_aa: ASSDGRFPDTQY

clone_size: -
j_call: TRBJ2-2
d_call: -
v_call: TRBV2
cdr3_aa: ASNPNTGELF

clone_size: -
j_call: TRBJ2-2
d_call: TRBD2
v_call: TRBV3-1/TRBV3-2
cdr3_aa: ASSQVAGGYYTGELF

clone_size: -
j_call: TRBJ2-3
d_call: -
v_call: TRBV5-1
cdr3_aa: ASRDPSGLTDTQY

clone_size: -
j_call: TRBJ2-2
d_call: -
v_call: TRBV6-5
cdr3_aa: ASRQFTYSGELF

clone_size: once
j_call: TRBJ2-1
d_call: TRBD1
v_call: TRBV6-2/TRBV6-3
cdr3_aa: ASSYEFGDRALNEQF

clone_size: -
j_call: TRBJ1-1
d_call: -
v_call: TRBV5-1
cdr3_aa: ASSIDSPDTEAF

clone_size: -
j_call: TRBJ1-2
d_call: -
v_call: TRBV14
cdr3_aa: ASSQVGGGYT

clone_size: -
j_call: TRBJ2-1
d_call: -
v_call: TRBV3-1/TRBV3-2
cdr3_aa: ASSSDGHGEQF

clone_size: few
j_call: TRBJ1-2
d_call: TRBD1
v_call: TRBV20-1
cdr3_aa: SASKGTGHGYT

clone_size: -
j_call: TRBJ2-3
d_call: -
v_call: TRBV5-1
cdr3_aa: ASSRGGFRDTDTQY

clone_size: -
j_call: TRBJ1-4
d_call: TRBD1
v_call: TRBV5-1
cdr3_aa: ASSTGVGEKLF

clone_size: few
j_call: TRBJ1-2
d_call: -
v_call: TRBV6-1
cdr3_aa: ASSEVGGLVGYT

clone_size: -
j_call: TRBJ2-3
d_call: TRBD1
v_call: TRBV11-3
cdr3_aa: ASSSRTGETDTQY

clone_size: few
j_call: TRBJ1-2
d_call: -
v_call: TRBV24-1
cdr3_aa: ATSDDPIYGYT

clone_size: -
j_call: TRBJ1-1
d_call: -
v_call: TRBV28
cdr3_aa: ASSAQGIEAF

clone_size: -
j_call: TRBJ1-1
d_call: TRBD1
v_call: TRBV11-2
cdr3_aa: ASSLGRGTAGTEAF

clone_size: once
j_call: TRBJ2-7
d_call: -
v_call: TRBV5-1
cdr3_aa: ASSLEGPPSYEQY

clone_size: -
j_call: TRBJ2-3
d_call: -
v_call: TRBV12-3/TRBV12-4
cdr3_aa: ASSYRRDTQY

clone_size: -
j_call: TRBJ1-4
d_call: -
v_call: TRBV6-1
cdr3_aa: ASSDDGGYATNEKLF

clone_size: -
j_call: TRBJ1-2
d_call: -
v_call: TRBV5-6
cdr3_aa: ASSLARSNYGYT

clone_size: -
j_call: TRBJ1-2
d_call: -
v_call: TRBV7-8
cdr3_aa: ASSLADGFYGYT

clone_size: once
j_call: TRBJ1-6
d_call: TRBD1
v_call: TRBV9
cdr3_aa: ASSVAQGAGQNSPLH

clone_size: -
j_call: TRBJ1-1
d_call: TRBD1
v_call: TRBV5-1
cdr3_aa: ASRTGDNTEAF

clone_size: -
j_call: TRBJ1-2
d_call: -
v_call: TRBV5-1
cdr3_aa: ASSLDVVNYGYT

clone_size: once
j_call: TRBJ2-3
d_call: -
v_call: TRBV5-4
cdr3_aa: ASSPGGRTDTQY

clone_size: -
j_call: TRBJ1-5
d_call: -
v_call: TRBV19
cdr3_aa: ASSQASNQPQH

clone_size: -
j_call: TRBJ2-7
d_call: TRBD2
v_call: TRBV4-2
cdr3_aa: ASSQASGVSYEQY

clone_size: -
j_call: TRBJ1-2
d_call: -
v_call: TRBV28
cdr3_aa: ASSLSSFPGDGYT

clone_size: few
j_call: TRBJ2-1
d_call: TRBD1
v_call: TRBV10-3
cdr3_aa: AISEPRLRQGDGEQF

clone_size: -
j_call: TRBJ1-5
d_call: -
v_call: TRBV6-4
cdr3_aa: ASSPEGGGNQPQH

clone_size: -
j_call: TRBJ2-1
d_call: -
v_call: TRBV6-5
cdr3_aa: ASSYGGASSYNEQF